These T cell receptor beta chains were read from a single sample in a study of shared clonotypes between healthy human individuals. Repertoires were generated with immunoSEQ multiplex PCR, while TCRdb's copy carries only in-frame clones and drops some. The sample yields about 2.4 million clones, more than 80% seen once. Material for sequencing was naive CD4+ T cells sorted from blood. The receptors were sampled from a man younger than 30 in good health. Each CDR3 is given with its conserved first and last residue. D genes are given only for firm matches. The size of a clone is reported for some rows only, either as once, few or many, or as a class for expanded clones.

NA	NA	TRBJ2-7	TRBV4-2	TGTGCCAGCAGCCAGGACGAGCGATGGGGGCAGTACTTC	CASSQDERWGQYF
NA	NA	TRBJ1-3	TRBV5-6	TGTGCCAGCAGCTTTCGACGGGGCTCTGGAAACACCATATATTTT	CASSFRRGSGNTIYF
NA	NA	TRBJ1-2	TRBV29-1	TGCAGCGTTGAAGGGCAGAACTATGGCTACACCTTC	CSVEGQNYGYTF
NA	TRBD2	TRBJ2-1	TRBV2	TGTGCCAGCACCAGCTATGGGGGGGGGTACAATGAGCAGTTCTTC	CASTSYGGGYNEQFF
NA	TRBD2	TRBJ2-5	TRBV27	TGTGCCAGCAGTCGCGCCATCGGGGGGGAAGAGACCCAGTACTTC	CASSRAIGGEETQYF
NA	TRBD1	TRBJ1-4	TRBV10-3	TGTGCCATCAGTTCGGGACAGGGGGTCGAAAAACTGTTTTTT	CAISSGQGVEKLFF
NA	NA	TRBJ1-6	TRBV7-9	TGTGCCAGCAGCTTAACTGGGGGTGCCTATAATTCACCCCTCCACTTT	CASSLTGGAYNSPLHF
NA	NA	TRBJ2-1	TRBV6-5	TGTGCCAGCAGTAAATCTCCCGCGGGCGGTGAGCAGTTCTTC	CASSKSPAGGEQFF
once	TRBD1	TRBJ1-5	TRBV7-6	TGTGCCAGCAGCTTGAAGAGGGGCCCAGGGGGCGGGCAGCCCCAGCATTTT	CASSLKRGPGGGQPQHF
NA	NA	TRBJ2-7	TRBV5-1	TGCGCCAGCAGCTCGGGACACACCTACGAGCAGTACTTC	CASSSGHTYEQYF
NA	NA	TRBJ1-2	TRBV15	TGTGCCACCAGCAGAGAGGCGGCGGATGTATATGGCTACACCTTC	CATSREAADVYGYTF
NA	NA	TRBJ2-5	TRBV2	TGTGCCAGCATCCTCCAGGGGCAACCCCAAGAGACCCAGTACTTC	CASILQGQPQETQYF
once	NA	TRBJ2-7	TRBV4-2	TGTGCCAGCAGCCCCTCGGATCGGGGGAACTCCTACGAGCAGTACTTC	CASSPSDRGNSYEQYF
once	NA	TRBJ1-1	TRBV19	TGTGCCAGTAGTATAGGTGGGAATCGAGTCACTGAAGCTTTCTTT	CASSIGGNRVTEAFF
NA	TRBD2	TRBJ2-5	TRBV9	TGTGCCAGCAGCGCTTACGGGACTAGCGGCCCAGAGACCCAGTACTTC	CASSAYGTSGPETQYF